This T cell receptor (beta chain) was documented in a study of T cell changes during pregnancy in multiple sclerosis. The data were produced by immunoSEQ multiplex PCR, yet TCRdb's version contains in-frame clones alone and is incomplete. The sample lists about 50,000 clones; roughly 94% were seen once. The sample consisted of CD4+ T cells from peripheral blood mononuclear cells, taken in the third trimester of pregnancy. The clonotype comes from a female donor with multiple sclerosis, enrolled in a pregnancy study.

The CDR3: CSAESGTGTDTQYF. The CDR3 DNA reads TGCAGCGCCGAGTCCGGGACAGGCACAGATACGCAGTATTTT. The J gene is TRBJ2-3, the V gene TRBV29-1; 7 bases match TRBD1. Germline trimming cut 7 bases from V and 1 base from J; bases unmatched to any gene: 8. The germline V gene encodes CDR1 SQVTM and CDR2 ANQGSEA. This CDR3 has 14 residues.